A selection of T cell receptor beta chains follows, all from one sample in a study of shared clonotypes between healthy human individuals. Sequenced by immunoSEQ multiplex PCR; TCRdb stores in-frame clones only, minus some. The repertoire holds some 2,100,000 clones, with 85% to 95% as singletons. Sequencing input: naive CD8+ T cells from PBMCs. The receptor source for this set is a man aged 18 to 30 in good health. Some clones in this sample may be carry-over from other donors' samples. Both conserved end residues are trimmed from each CDR3.

TRBV6-4	TRBJ1-2	ASSDSPGAGYT
TRBV28	TRBJ2-3	ASSFRGRTDTQY
TRBV6-5	TRBJ2-7	ASSYSRTVTSYEQY
TRBV29-1	TRBJ1-1	SVEFYDRGTEDTEAF
TRBV6-5	TRBJ2-7	ASSLGLLYEQY
TRBV7-8	TRBJ1-5	ASSLALGGGNQPQH
TRBV4-2	TRBJ1-5	ASSQDGGNSNQPQH
TRBV9	TRBJ1-2	ASSASTGGVGYGYT
TRBV28	TRBJ1-1	ATLRTITEAF
TRBV7-8	TRBJ1-2	ASSTSLQAPYGYT
TRBV29-1	TRBJ1-4	SAGGWNGDTNEKLF
TRBV28	TRBJ2-6	ASSLFGGSPTLMANVLT
TRBV10-3	TRBJ1-5	AISEYEGYGNQPQH
TRBV28	TRBJ2-2	ASRTGIGGELF
TRBV27	TRBJ2-1	ASSFGLVQGAYNEQF
TRBV11-2	TRBJ2-7	ASSPPGSYEQY
TRBV5-1	TRBJ2-3	ASSWGSGTDTQY
TRBV28	TRBJ1-5	ASSYREPQH
TRBV6-1	TRBJ2-6	ASSETGSGANVLT
TRBV10-3	TRBJ2-1	AITSGPYNEQF
TRBV5-5	TRBJ2-5	ASSLKTARETQY
TRBV27	TRBJ2-3	ASSPSFGTQY
TRBV28	TRBJ1-1	ASTLEGGAEAF
TRBV2	TRBJ2-7	ASSESERPTYEQY
TRBV19	TRBJ1-5	ASNDGDGYGQPQH
TRBV7-6	TRBJ1-4	ASSPGPGEKLF
TRBV14	TRBJ2-7	ASSQGYRTGNYEQY
TRBV28	TRBJ2-5	ASSSGTGGYPETQY
TRBV15	TRBJ1-1	ATSRVRATEAF
TRBV10-2	TRBJ1-1	ASSKSLGQSNTEAF
TRBV5-4	TRBJ2-7	ASSLAGGRSYEQY
TRBV28	TRBJ2-7	ASSLDSYEQY
TRBV9	TRBJ1-3	ASSPLEYGNTIY
TRBV9	TRBJ1-2	ASSVDTTGGRLGYT
TRBV5-6	TRBJ2-4	ASSLRGNIQY
TRBV14	TRBJ1-2	ASSQGGTGTHGYT
TRBV7-6	TRBJ2-1	ASSLAPEGNEQF
TRBV14	TRBJ2-7	ASSQATGGADEQY
TRBV9	TRBJ2-7	ASSPAWASGTYEQY
TRBV28	TRBJ1-2	ASNPRASYLMSYT
TRBV30	TRBJ2-5	AWSYGPRETQY
TRBV7-9	TRBJ2-3	ASVGRGPRGTDTQY
TRBV28	TRBJ1-2	ASSLGQGNRYGYT
TRBV9	TRBJ1-4	ASSVGATNEKLF
TRBV11-2	TRBJ2-3	ASSTDRDTQY
TRBV6-1	TRBJ1-2	ASSDGDSNYGYT
TRBV9	TRBJ2-1	ASSVSSSEGGSSPEQF
TRBV11-2	TRBJ2-3	ASSAWDRGRGSTQY
TRBV7-9	TRBJ2-2	ASSPATYSSNTGELF
TRBV13	TRBJ2-3	ASSFGETDTQY
TRBV9	TRBJ2-1	ASSPASSGTYNEQF
TRBV4-3	TRBJ2-7	ASSQDSGTAYYEQY
TRBV27	TRBJ1-5	ASTPLPLNQPQH
TRBV18	TRBJ2-1	ASSLRVGDEQF